This entry is about one T cell receptor (beta chain). Per the germline V gene, CDR1 is KGHSH and CDR2 is LQKENI. This CDR3 has 17 amino acids. V shed 0 bases and J 0 bases; nucleotides not matched to a gene: 3. The data are from a study of technical replicates of blood from a few donors. Assay used: immunoSEQ multiplex PCR; TCRdb lists only in-frame clones, some missing. The sample lists over 15,000 clones, 86% seen once, with over 10% in the top ten. The sequenced sample consisted of PBMCs. The gene calls are TRBV18 and TRBJ2-3, with 10 bases lining up with TRBD2. The receptor was isolated from a human donor in good health. CDR3 residues: CASSPPGLAASTDTQYF. The DNA of the CDR3 is TGTGCCAGCTCACCACCAGGACTAGCGGCTAGCACAGATACGCAGTATTTT.